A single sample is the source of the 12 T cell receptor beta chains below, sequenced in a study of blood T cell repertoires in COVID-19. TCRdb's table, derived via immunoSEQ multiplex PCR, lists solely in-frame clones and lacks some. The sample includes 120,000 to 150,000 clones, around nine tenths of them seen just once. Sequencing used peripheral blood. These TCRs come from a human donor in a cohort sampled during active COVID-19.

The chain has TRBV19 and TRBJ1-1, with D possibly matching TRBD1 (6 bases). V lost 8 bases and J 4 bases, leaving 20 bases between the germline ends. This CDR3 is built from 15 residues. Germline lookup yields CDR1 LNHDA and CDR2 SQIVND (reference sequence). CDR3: CASARTAEVGTEAFF. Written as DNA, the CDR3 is TGTGCCAGTGCAAGGACAGCCGAGGTTGGCACTGAAGCTTTCTTT. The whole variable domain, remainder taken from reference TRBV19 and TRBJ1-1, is DGGITQSPKYLFRKEGQNVTLSCEQNLNHDAMYWYRQDPGQGLRLIYYSQIVNDFQKGDIAEGYSVSREKKESFPLTVTSAQKNPTAFYLCASARTAEVGTEAFFGQGTRLTVV.

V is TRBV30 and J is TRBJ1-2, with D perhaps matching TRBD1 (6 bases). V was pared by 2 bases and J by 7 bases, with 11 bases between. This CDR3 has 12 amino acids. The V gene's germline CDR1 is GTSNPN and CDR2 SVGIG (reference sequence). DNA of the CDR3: TGTGCCTGGAGTCCAGGGGAGTTTGGCTACACCTTC. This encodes CAWSPGEFGYTF.

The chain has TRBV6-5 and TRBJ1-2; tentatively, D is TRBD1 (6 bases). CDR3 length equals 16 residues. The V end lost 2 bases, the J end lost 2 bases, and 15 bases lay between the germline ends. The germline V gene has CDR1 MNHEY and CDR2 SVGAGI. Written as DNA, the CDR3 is TGTGCCAGCAGTTACCAGTCGGGACACAGAAACTATGGCTACACCTTC. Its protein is CASSYQSGHRNYGYTF.

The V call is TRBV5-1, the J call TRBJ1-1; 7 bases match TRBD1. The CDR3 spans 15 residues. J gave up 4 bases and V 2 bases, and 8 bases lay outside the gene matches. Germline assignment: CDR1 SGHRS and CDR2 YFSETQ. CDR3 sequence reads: CASSFETGFSTEAFF. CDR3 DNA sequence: TGCGCCAGCAGCTTTGAGACAGGGTTTAGCACTGAAGCTTTCTTT.

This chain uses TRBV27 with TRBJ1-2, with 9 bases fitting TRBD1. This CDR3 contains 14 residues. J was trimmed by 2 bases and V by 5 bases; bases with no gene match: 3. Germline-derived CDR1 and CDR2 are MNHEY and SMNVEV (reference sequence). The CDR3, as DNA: TGTGCCAGCAGTACACAGGGGGCAAACTATGGCTACACCTTC. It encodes CASSTQGANYGYTF.

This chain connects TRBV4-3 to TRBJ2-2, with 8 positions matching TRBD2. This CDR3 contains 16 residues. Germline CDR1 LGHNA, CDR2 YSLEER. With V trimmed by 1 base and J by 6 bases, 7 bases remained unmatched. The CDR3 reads CASSQVPGGIAGELFF. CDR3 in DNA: TGCGCCAGCAGCCAAGTCCCGGGGGGGATAGCCGGGGAGCTGTTTTTT.

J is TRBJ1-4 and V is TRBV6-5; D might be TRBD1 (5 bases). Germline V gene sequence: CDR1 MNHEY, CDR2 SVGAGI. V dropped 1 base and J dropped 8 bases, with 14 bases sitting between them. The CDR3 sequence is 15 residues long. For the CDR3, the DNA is TGTGCCAGCAGTTACTTTGGAGGGGCGGAGGAAAAACTGTTTTTT. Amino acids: CASSYFGGAEEKLFF.

CDR3 protein: CASSLAQWATEAFF. The CDR3 nucleotides read TGTGCCAGCAGCTTAGCGCAGTGGGCCACTGAAGCTTTCTTT. V usage is TRBV7-2 and J usage is TRBJ1-1, with D uncertain. Germline lookup yields CDR1 SGHTA and CDR2 FQGNSA. V lost 0 bases and J lost 4, with 9 bases in between. The CDR3 has 14 amino acids.

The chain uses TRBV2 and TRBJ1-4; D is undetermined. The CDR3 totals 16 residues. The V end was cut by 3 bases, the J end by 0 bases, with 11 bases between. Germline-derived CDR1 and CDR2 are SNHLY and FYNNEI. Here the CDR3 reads CASSDIGGTTNEKLFF. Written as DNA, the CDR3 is TGTGCCAGCAGTGATATAGGCGGAACAACTAATGAAAAACTGTTTTTT.

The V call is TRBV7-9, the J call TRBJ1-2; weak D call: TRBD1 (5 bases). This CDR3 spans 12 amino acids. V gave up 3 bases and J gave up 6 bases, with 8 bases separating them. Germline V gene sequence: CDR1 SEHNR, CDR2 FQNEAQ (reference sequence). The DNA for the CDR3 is TGTGCCAGCAGCTTGGGGGGAGATGGCTACACCTTC. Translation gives CASSLGGDGYTF.

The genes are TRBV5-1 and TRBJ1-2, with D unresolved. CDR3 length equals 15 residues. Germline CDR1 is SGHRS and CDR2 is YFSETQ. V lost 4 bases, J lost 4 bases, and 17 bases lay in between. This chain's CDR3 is CASSQDQDGLYGYTF. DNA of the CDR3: TGCGCCAGCAGCCAAGATCAGGACGGACTCTATGGCTACACCTTC.

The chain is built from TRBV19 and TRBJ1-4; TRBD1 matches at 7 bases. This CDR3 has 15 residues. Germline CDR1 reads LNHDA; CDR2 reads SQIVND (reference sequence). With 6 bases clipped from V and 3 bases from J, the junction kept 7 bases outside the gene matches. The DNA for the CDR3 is TGTGCCAGTAGGGTCCTACAGGGGCCTAATGAAAAACTGTTTTTT. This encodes CASRVLQGPNEKLFF.